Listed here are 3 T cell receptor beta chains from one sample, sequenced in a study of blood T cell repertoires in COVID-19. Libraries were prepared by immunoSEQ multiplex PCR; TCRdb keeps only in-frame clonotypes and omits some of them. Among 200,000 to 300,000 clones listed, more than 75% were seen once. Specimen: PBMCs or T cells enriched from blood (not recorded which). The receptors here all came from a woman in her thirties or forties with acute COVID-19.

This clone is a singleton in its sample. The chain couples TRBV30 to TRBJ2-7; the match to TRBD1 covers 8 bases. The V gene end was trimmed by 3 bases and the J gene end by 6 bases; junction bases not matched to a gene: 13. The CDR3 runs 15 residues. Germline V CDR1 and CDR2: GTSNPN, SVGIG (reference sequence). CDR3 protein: CAWRAVRGPISEQYF. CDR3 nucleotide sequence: TGTGCCTGGAGGGCGGTCAGGGGGCCGATATCCGAGCAGTACTTC.

Here the CDR3 reads CALRVSGYTF. CDR3 DNA: TGTGCTCTCAGGGTGTCTGGCTACACCTTC. The V call is TRBV30, the J call TRBJ1-2, with a weak D call TRBD1 (5 bases). This CDR3 contains 10 residues. The germline V gene encodes CDR1 GTSNPN and CDR2 SVGIG (reference sequence).

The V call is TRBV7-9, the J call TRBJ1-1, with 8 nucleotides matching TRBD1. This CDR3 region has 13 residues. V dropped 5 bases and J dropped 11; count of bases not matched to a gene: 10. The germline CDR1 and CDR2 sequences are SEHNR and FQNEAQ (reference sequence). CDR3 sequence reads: CASSQDRTGLAFF. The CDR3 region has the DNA TGTGCCAGCAGCCAAGACCGGACAGGGCTCGCTTTCTTT.